The clone carrying this TCR beta chain was observed a few times. Antigen: not known. Unique molecular identifiers were built into the TCR beta cDNA libraries. TCRdb passed the PCR reads through MiXCR, listing each CDR3 protein once. The table shows approximately 630,000 distinct CDR3 sequences, with 59% occurring only once. This sample was taken from a study of post-analysis software for immune sequencing data. Study findings and constraints: Elevated frequency relative to controls characterized 4 or 5 TRBV segments in patients, TRBV5-6, TRBV5-1 and TRBV20-1 among them.

Losses at the gene ends were 3 bases for V and 0 bases for J; bases not matched to a gene: 18. The CDR3 sequence is 21 residues long. CDR1 and CDR2 (germline): SGHVS, FNYEAQ. The sample taken for sequencing was blood. The chain uses TRBV7-6 and TRBJ2-3, with 10 positions matching TRBD2. The receptor comes from a girl aged 2 to 10 with multiple sclerosis. CDR3 in DNA: TGTGCCAGCAGCTTCCCCTTCGTACTAGCGGGGCACAAGTTTAGCACAGATACGCAGTATTTT. Translation: CASSFPFVLAGHKFSTDTQYF. Based on the CDR3 plus reference TRBV7-6 and TRBJ2-3, the full variable domain is GAGVSQSPRYKVTKRGQDVALRCDPISGHVSLYWYRQALGQGPEFLTYFNYEAQQDKSGLPNDRFSAERPEGSISTLTIQRTEQRDSAMYRCASSFPFVLAGHKFSTDTQYFGPGTRLTVL.